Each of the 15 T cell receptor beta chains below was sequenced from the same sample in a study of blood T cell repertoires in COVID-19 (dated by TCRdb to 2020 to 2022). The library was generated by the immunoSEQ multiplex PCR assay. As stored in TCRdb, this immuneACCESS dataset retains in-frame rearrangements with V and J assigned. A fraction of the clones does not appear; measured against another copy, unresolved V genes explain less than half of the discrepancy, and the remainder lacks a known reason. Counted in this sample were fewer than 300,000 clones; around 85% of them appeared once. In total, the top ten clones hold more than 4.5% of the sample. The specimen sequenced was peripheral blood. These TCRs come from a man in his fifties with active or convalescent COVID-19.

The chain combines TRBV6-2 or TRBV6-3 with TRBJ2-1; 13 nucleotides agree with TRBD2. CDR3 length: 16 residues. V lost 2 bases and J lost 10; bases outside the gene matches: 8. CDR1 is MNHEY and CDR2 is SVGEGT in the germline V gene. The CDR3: CASSYGTSGMAGEQFF. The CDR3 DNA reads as TGTGCCAGCAGTTACGGGACTAGCGGGATGGCGGGGGAGCAGTTCTTC.

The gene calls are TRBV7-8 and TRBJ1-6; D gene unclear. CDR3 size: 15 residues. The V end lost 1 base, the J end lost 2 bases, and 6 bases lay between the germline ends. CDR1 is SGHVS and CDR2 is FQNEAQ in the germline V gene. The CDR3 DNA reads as TGTGCCAGCAGCTTAGGTCCTACCTATAATTCACCCCTCCACTTT. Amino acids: CASSLGPTYNSPLHF.

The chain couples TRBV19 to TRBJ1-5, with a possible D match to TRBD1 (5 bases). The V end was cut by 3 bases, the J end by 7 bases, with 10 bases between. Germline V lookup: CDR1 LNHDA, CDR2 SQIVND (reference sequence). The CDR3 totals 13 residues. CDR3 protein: CASSMGGEQPQHF. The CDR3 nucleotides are TGTGCCAGTAGTATGGGGGGAGAGCAGCCCCAGCATTTT. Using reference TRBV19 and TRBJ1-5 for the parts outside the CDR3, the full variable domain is DGGITQSPKYLFRKEGQNVTLSCEQNLNHDAMYWYRQDPGQGLRLIYYSQIVNDFQKGDIAEGYSVSREKKESFPLTVTSAQKNPTAFYLCASSMGGEQPQHFGDGTRLSIL.

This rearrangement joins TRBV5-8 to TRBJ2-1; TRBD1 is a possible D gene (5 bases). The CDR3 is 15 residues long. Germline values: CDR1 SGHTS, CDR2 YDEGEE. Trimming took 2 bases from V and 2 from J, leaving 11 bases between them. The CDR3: CASSLGEYTYNEQFF. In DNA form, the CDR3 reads TGTGCCAGCAGCTTAGGGGAATATACCTACAATGAGCAGTTCTTC.

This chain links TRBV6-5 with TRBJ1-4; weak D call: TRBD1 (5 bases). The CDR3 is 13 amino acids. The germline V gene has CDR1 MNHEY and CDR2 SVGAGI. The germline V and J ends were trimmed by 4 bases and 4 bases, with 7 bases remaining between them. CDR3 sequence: CASSFQGNEKLFF. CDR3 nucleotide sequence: TGTGCCAGCAGTTTCCAGGGTAATGAAAAACTGTTTTTT.

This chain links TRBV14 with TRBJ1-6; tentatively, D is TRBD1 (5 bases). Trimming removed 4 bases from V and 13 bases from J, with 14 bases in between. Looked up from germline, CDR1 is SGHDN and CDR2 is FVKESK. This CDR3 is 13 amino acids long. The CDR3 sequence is CASSPGDSWPLHF. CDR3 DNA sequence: TGTGCCAGCAGCCCTGGGGACTCCTGGCCCCTCCACTTT.

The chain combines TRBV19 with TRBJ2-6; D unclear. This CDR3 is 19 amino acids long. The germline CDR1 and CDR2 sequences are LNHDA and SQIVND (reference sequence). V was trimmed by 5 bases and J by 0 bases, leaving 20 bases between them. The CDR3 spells CASSPLNFRVISGANVLTF. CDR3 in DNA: TGTGCCAGTAGTCCTTTAAACTTTCGGGTTATCTCTGGGGCCAACGTCCTGACTTTC.

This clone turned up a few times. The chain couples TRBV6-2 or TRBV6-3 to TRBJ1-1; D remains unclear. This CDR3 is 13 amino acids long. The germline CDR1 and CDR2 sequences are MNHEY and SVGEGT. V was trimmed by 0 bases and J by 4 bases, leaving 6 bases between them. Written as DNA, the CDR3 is TGTGCCAGCAGTTACTCCCTTTTCACTGAAGCTTTCTTT. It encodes CASSYSLFTEAFF.

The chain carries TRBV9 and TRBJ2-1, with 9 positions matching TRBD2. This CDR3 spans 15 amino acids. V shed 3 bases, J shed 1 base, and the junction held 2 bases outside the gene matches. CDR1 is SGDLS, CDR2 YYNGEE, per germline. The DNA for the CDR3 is TGTGCCAGCAGCGATAGCGGGAGATCCTACAATGAGCAGTTCTTC. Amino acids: CASSDSGRSYNEQFF.

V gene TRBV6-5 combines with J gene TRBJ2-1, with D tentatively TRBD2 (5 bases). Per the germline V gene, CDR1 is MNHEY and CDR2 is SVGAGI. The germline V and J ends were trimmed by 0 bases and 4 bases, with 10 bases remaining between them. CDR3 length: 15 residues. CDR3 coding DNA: TGTGCCAGCAGTTACTCGAGGGCAGTATACAATGAGCAGTTCTTC. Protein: CASSYSRAVYNEQFF.

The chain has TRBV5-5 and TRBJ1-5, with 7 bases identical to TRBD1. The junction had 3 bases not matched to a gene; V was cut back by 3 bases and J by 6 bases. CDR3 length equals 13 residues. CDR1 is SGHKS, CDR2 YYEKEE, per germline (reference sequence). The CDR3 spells CASSSTGAQPQHF. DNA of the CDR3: TGTGCCAGCAGCTCTACAGGGGCTCAGCCCCAGCATTTT.

The CDR3 nucleotides read TGTGCCAGCAGTCCGACAAATAATTCACCCCTCCACTTT. Protein product: CASSPTNNSPLHF. V gene TRBV28 combines with J gene TRBJ1-6; no reliable D call. In germline, CDR1 is MDHEN, CDR2 SYDVKM. Trimming removed 5 bases from V and 5 bases from J, with 7 bases in between. The CDR3 totals 13 residues. The complete variable domain, with remaining parts taken from reference TRBV28 and TRBJ1-6, reads DVKVTQSSRYLVKRTGEKVFLECVQDMDHENMFWYRQDPGLGLRLIYFSYDVKMKEKGDIPEGYSVSREKKERFSLILESASTNQTSMYLCASSPTNNSPLHFGNGTRLTVT.

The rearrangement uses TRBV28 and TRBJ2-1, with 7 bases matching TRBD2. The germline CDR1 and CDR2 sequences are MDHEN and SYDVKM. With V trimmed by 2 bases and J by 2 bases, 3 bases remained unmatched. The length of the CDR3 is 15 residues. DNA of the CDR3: TGTGCCAGCAGTTTAGGCGGGAGTCCCTACAATGAGCAGTTCTTC. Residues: CASSLGGSPYNEQFF.

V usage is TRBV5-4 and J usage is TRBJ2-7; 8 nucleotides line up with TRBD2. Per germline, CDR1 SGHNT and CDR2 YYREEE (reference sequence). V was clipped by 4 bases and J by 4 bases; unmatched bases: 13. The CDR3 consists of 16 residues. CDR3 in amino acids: CASSPQGREVKYEQYF. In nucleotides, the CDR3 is TGTGCCAGCAGCCCCCAGGGGCGGGAGGTAAAGTACGAGCAGTACTTC.

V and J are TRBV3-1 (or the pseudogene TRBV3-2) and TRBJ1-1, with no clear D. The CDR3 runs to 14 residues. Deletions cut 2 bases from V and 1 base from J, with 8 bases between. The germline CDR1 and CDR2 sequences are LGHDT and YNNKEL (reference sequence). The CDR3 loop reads CASSQTDENTEAFF. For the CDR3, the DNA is TGTGCCAGCAGCCAAACAGACGAGAACACTGAAGCTTTCTTT.